The clone carrying this T cell receptor beta chain occurred many times. Antigen specificity is unknown. The data are from a study of T cells in Graves' hyperthyroidism and ophthalmopathy. Study conclusions and caveats: A median around 6.4 months before onset, the model predicted ophthalmopathy. Researchers found most expanded thyroid clonotypes above 0.001 in blood as well. Using 13 V-J features, a model discriminated ophthalmopathy from stable hyperthyroidism.

RNA transcripts gave rise to amplified TCR beta CDR3 regions. The HTBI set primed first-round TCR CDR3 RT-PCR. Each CDR3 protein gets one entry after TCRdb re-called the multiplex PCR reads with MiXCR. Of 480,000 or so distinct CDR3 sequences listed, over 35% are singletons. Exclusion of patients followed from uncontrolled infection, other autoimmune disease, pregnancy or lactation. Germline assignment: CDR1 SNHLY and CDR2 FYNNEI. The CDR3 loop spans 14 amino acids. Trimming at V came to 7 bases and at J to 6 bases, leaving 9 bases not matched to a gene. This clonotype was obtained from an adult woman with Graves' disease, either hyperthyroidism or ophthalmopathy (not recorded which). The chain combines TRBV2 with TRBJ1-1; 9 bases agree with TRBD1. The material sequenced was peripheral blood or thyroid tissue (not recorded which). This CDR3 reads CASINRGRLSEAFF. The CDR3 DNA sequence: TGTGCCAGCATAAACAGGGGGCGGTTATCTGAAGCTTTCTTT.